Listed below are T cell receptor beta chains from one sample, sequenced in a study of blood T cells in healthy people across ages. TCRdb processed the 5' RACE reads anew with MiXCR; each CDR3 protein has one entry. Altogether around 990,000 distinct CDR3 sequences are present, roughly two fifths being singletons, with the ten largest covering around 14%. Sequencing was done on a sample of blood. The receptor set was obtained from a man younger than 30 in good health. Each CDR3 is given with its conserved first and last residue. D genes are given only for firm matches. Clone size is given for some rows only: seen once, a few or many times, or a class if the clone is expanded.

>TRBJ1-2|TRBV6-2/TRBV6-3|TRBD1|-
TGTGCCAGCAGTCACCGGGACAGGGAAAACTATGGCTACACCTTC
CASSHRDRENYGYTF
>TRBJ2-7|TRBV30|-|few
TGTGCCTGGAGTGTATCTCAGGACAGTTCCTACGAGCAGTACTTC
CAWSVSQDSSYEQYF
>TRBJ1-1|TRBV10-3|TRBD1|few
TGTGCCATCAGTGAGTCCGGGACAGCCCGGTTCACTGAAGCTTTCTTT
CAISESGTARFTEAFF
>TRBJ2-1|TRBV2|-|-
TGTGCCACCAAACCCGGGTCCTACAATGAGCAGTTCTTC
CATKPGSYNEQFF
>TRBJ2-5|TRBV12-3/TRBV12-4|TRBD1|once
TGTGCCAGCAGTTTGGACAGGGGCGTAGAGACCCAGTACTTC
CASSLDRGVETQYF
>TRBJ2-5|TRBV11-2|TRBD1|few
TGTGCCAGCAGCTTGTGGGGGACAGGGGGGACCCAGTACTTC
CASSLWGTGGTQYF
>TRBJ2-3|TRBV20-1|-|-
TGCAGTGCCCTGGGGGTCCTAGCTGAAGATACGCAGTATTTT
CSALGVLAEDTQYF
>TRBJ2-3|TRBV12-3/TRBV12-4|TRBD1|once
TGTGCCGGCAGTTCCGGGACAGGGCTCACAGATACGCAGTATTTT
CAGSSGTGLTDTQYF
>TRBJ1-1|TRBV20-1|TRBD1|few
TGCAGTGGACAGGGGGGCACTGAAGCTTTCTTT
CSGQGGTEAFF
>TRBJ2-5|TRBV6-2/TRBV6-3|-|many
TGTGCCAGCAGTCACAATCAAGAGACCCAGTACTTC
CASSHNQETQYF
>TRBJ2-2|TRBV7-2|TRBD2|-
TGTGCCAGCAGCTTAAGCTGGCGGGGGGCCAACACCGGGGAGCTGTTTTTT
CASSLSWRGANTGELFF
>TRBJ1-2|TRBV20-1|-|few
TGCAGTGCTAGAGATGCCCGCGCGGATCAAAGGCAGTATGGCTACACCTTC
CSARDARADQRQYGYTF
>TRBJ1-2|TRBV6-6|TRBD1|few
TGTGCCAGCAGTGACAGGACAGGGCTTGGCTACACCTTC
CASSDRTGLGYTF
>TRBJ2-6|TRBV25-1|TRBD1|many
TGTGCCAGCAGTATATACAGGGGATCTGGGGCCAACGTCCTGACTTTC
CASSIYRGSGANVLTF
>TRBJ1-1|TRBV5-1|TRBD1|-
TGCGCCAGCAGCTTGGGAGACAGGGCCGGTGAAGCTTTCTTT
CASSLGDRAGEAFF
>TRBJ2-1|TRBV20-1|-|-
TGCAGTGCTAGGGATTCTACCGCAGGGTTCTTGTTCTTC
CSARDSTAGFLFF
>TRBJ1-4|TRBV5-1|TRBD1|-
TGCGCCAGCAGCGGGACTTCAGGGGGGACTAATGAAAAACTGTTTTTT
CASSGTSGGTNEKLFF
>TRBJ2-5|TRBV7-2|TRBD2|few
TGTGCCAGCAGCTTCCATCCTAGCGGGGAAGAGACCCAGTACTTC
CASSFHPSGEETQYF
>TRBJ1-2|TRBV30|-|-
TGTGCCTGGAGGATTAAAAAGGGACGGAACTATGGCTACACCTTC
CAWRIKKGRNYGYTF
>TRBJ1-2|TRBV12-3/TRBV12-4|TRBD1|-
TGTGCCAGCAGTTTAAACAGGGACAGCTATGGCTACACCTTC
CASSLNRDSYGYTF
>TRBJ2-1|TRBV27|-|-
TGTGCCAGCAGTTTATCCCACGGGGCGGGCAATGAGCAGTTCTTC
CASSLSHGAGNEQFF
>TRBJ1-4|TRBV2|-|few
TGTGCCAGCAGCCAAGGGGGGCTTACTAATGAAAAACTGTTTTTT
CASSQGGLTNEKLFF
>TRBJ2-5|TRBV20-1|TRBD1|-
TGCAGTACTGACTTGACAGGGGTCAATGAGCAGTACTTC
CSTDLTGVNEQYF
>TRBJ2-7|TRBV7-9|-|-
TGTGTCAGCAGCTCGGACCAACAGGGTAACTCCTACGAGCAGTACTTC
CVSSSDQQGNSYEQYF
>TRBJ1-5|TRBV6-2/TRBV6-3|-|-
TGTGCCAGCGGGTATCCTCAGCCCCAGCATTTT
CASGYPQPQHF
>TRBJ2-1|TRBV6-5|-|few
TGTGCCAGCAGTCCATTTGCGGGGAGCTCCTACAATGAGCAGTTCTTC
CASSPFAGSSYNEQFF
>TRBJ2-2|TRBV7-6|-|-
TGTGCCAGCCGAACAGGGACCAACACCGGGGAGCTGTTTTTT
CASRTGTNTGELFF
>TRBJ1-1|TRBV12-3/TRBV12-4|-|-
TGTGCCAGCAGGGGAGGGAGGGACAACACTGAAGCTTTCTTT
CASRGGRDNTEAFF
>TRBJ2-3|TRBV4-3|-|-
TGCGCCAGCAGCCAGCGACTCGATCACCCTGGTGATACGCAGTATTTT
CASSQRLDHPGDTQYF
>TRBJ2-1|TRBV6-2/TRBV6-3|-|few
TGTGCCAGCACCCAGGGGCTAGCGATATCCCCGAGGTTCTTC
CASTQGLAISPRFF
>TRBJ2-3|TRBV7-8|TRBD1|-
TGTGCCAGCAGCGCTGGGACAGGGGTTGGGGATACGCAGTATTTT
CASSAGTGVGDTQYF
>TRBJ1-1|TRBV27|-|-
TGTGCCAGCGCCCAGGGTGCGGAGGTGAACACTGAAGCTTTCTTT
CASAQGAEVNTEAFF
>TRBJ1-6|TRBV4-1|-|few
TGCGCCAGCAGCCAGGAGGGAAGGGAAACACCCCTCCACTTT
CASSQEGRETPLHF
>TRBJ2-5|TRBV10-3|-|-
TGTGCCATCAGTGATCGAGCCCCAGAGACCCAGTACTTC
CAISDRAPETQYF
>TRBJ1-2|TRBV6-5|-|-
TGTGCCAGCAGCCCGGTGGGGTCCTATGGCTACACCTTC
CASSPVGSYGYTF
>TRBJ1-2|TRBV7-2|TRBD1|-
TGTGTCAGCAGCTTAGGACAGGGGGATGGCTACACCTTC
CVSSLGQGDGYTF
>TRBJ2-7|TRBV6-5|TRBD1|-
TGTGCCAGCAGTTACTCGGGCCAGGGGGTGTGCGAGCAGTACTTC
CASSYSGQGVCEQYF
>TRBJ1-2|TRBV6-2/TRBV6-3|-|few
TGTGCCAGCAGACGATCGACCAGGATCAATGGCTACACCTTC
CASRRSTRINGYTF
>TRBJ2-5|TRBV12-3/TRBV12-4|-|-
TGTGCCAGCAGTTTTGGGCCCGGGGGTCGAGAGACCCAGTACTTC
CASSFGPGGRETQYF
>TRBJ1-5|TRBV10-3|TRBD1|-
TGTGCCACCACCGGGACAGGGGATTTTCAGCCCCAGCATTTT
CATTGTGDFQPQHF
>TRBJ2-5|TRBV9|TRBD2|-
TGTGCCAGCAGCGTAGATCTAGCGGGCGGTGAGCAGTACTTC
CASSVDLAGGEQYF
>TRBJ2-3|TRBV19|-|-
TGTGCCAGCCTCAAGGCAGGGGCTCCGGCAGATACGCAGTATTTT
CASLKAGAPADTQYF
>TRBJ2-1|TRBV7-9|TRBD1|-
TGTGCCAGCAGCCCGGGACAGGGGTGGGAGCAGTTCTTC
CASSPGQGWEQFF
>TRBJ2-2|TRBV5-1|-|-
TGCGCCAGCAGCTTTAACGGCGGGGAGCTGTTTTTT
CASSFNGGELFF
>TRBJ2-5|TRBV7-3|-|-
TGTGCCAGCAGCTTAGGAGGGGACAAAGAGACCCAGTACTTC
CASSLGGDKETQYF
>TRBJ2-5|TRBV4-2|TRBD2|few
TGTGCCAGCAGCCAGCGACTAGCGGGATCGGGAGAGACCCAGTACTTC
CASSQRLAGSGETQYF
>TRBJ1-1|TRBV7-2|TRBD1|-
TGTGCCAGCAGCGGCCCCCGACAGGGGAACACTGAAGCTTTCTTT
CASSGPRQGNTEAFF
>TRBJ1-6|TRBV11-1|-|-
TGTGCCAGCAGCCCCCAGGGTGATTCACCCCTCCACTTT
CASSPQGDSPLHF
>TRBJ1-1|TRBV24-1|-|few
TGTGCCACCAGTGGCGACGGGACGGAACCATACAACAACACTGAAGCTTTCTTT
CATSGDGTEPYNNTEAFF
>TRBJ1-1|TRBV7-3|-|-
TGTGCCAGCAGCCTCCATGGGACAAGCACTGAAACTTTCTTT
CASSLHGTSTETFF
>TRBJ2-1|TRBV20-1|-|-
TGCAGTGCTAGAGGTGGGGGATTGACGGGCTATGAGCAGTTCTTC
CSARGGGLTGYEQFF
>TRBJ1-4|TRBV7-9|-|-
TGTGCCAGCAGCTCGTCCGGGTCTACTAATGAAAAACTGTTTTTT
CASSSSGSTNEKLFF
>TRBJ2-1|TRBV12-3/TRBV12-4|TRBD1|few
TGTGCCAGCGCGACAGGGGTTAATGAGCAGTTCTTC
CASATGVNEQFF
>TRBJ1-1|TRBV7-9|TRBD1|-
TGTGCCAGCAGCTCGACAGGGGTTGAAGCTTTCTTT
CASSSTGVEAFF